Following are 17 T cell receptor beta chains from one sample sequenced in a study of blood T cell repertoires in COVID-19. Measured with immunoSEQ multiplex PCR; TCRdb has only the in-frame clones, and not every one. The data show some 200,000 clones, with about 87% seen just once and approximately 0.88% held by the top ten. Material: peripheral blood. The receptors were gathered from a woman aged 18-29 years who had recovered from COVID-19.

This chain connects TRBV15 to TRBJ2-1, with 10 bases matching TRBD2. Germline V lookup: CDR1 LNHNV, CDR2 YYDKDF (reference sequence). Losses at the gene ends were 0 bases for V and 8 bases for J; bases not matched to a gene: 4. The CDR3 has 15 amino acids. The CDR3 loop is CATSRDSSGSYEQFF. The CDR3 coding sequence is TGTGCCACCAGCAGAGATTCTAGCGGGAGTTATGAGCAGTTCTTC.

V usage is TRBV21-1 and J usage is TRBJ2-5; the table's D call, TRBD1, has no DNA check behind it. TRBV21-1 is assigned pseudogene status. The CDR3 totals 14 residues. CDR3 sequence reads: CASSKRGHQETQYF. In DNA form, the CDR3 reads TGTGCCAGCAGCAAAAGGGGTCACCAAGAGACCCAGTACTTC.

V gene TRBV27 combines with J gene TRBJ2-5, with a tentative D call TRBD2 (7 bases). The germline V gene has CDR1 MNHEY and CDR2 SMNVEV (reference sequence). This CDR3 comprises 16 residues. V was trimmed by 5 bases and J by 2 bases, leaving 18 bases between them. The CDR3 sequence: CASSPWAAGTQETQYF. The DNA for the CDR3 is TGTGCCAGCAGTCCATGGGCAGCGGGGACACAAGAGACCCAGTACTTC.

The J gene is TRBJ2-2, the V gene TRBV19, with 9 bases that match TRBD1. This CDR3 region has 18 residues. Trimming at V came to 6 bases and at J to 0 bases, leaving 11 bases not matched to a gene. From germline, CDR1 is LNHDA and CDR2 SQIVND (reference sequence). CDR3 bases: TGTGCCAGTAGCCTCGGGACAGGGAATTTAGCGAACACCGGGGAGCTGTTTTTT. It translates to CASSLGTGNLANTGELFF.

The chain couples TRBV28 to TRBJ1-2, with 8 bases aligning to TRBD1. CDR3 length equals 13 residues. J gave up 9 bases and V 6 bases, and 9 bases lay outside the gene matches. Looked up from germline, CDR1 is MDHEN and CDR2 is SYDVKM. The CDR3 is CASRTTGVRSYTF. As DNA, the CDR3 is TGTGCCAGCAGAACGACAGGGGTTAGAAGCTACACCTTC.

This sequence joins TRBV2 and TRBJ1-5; TRBD1 matches 7 bases. The CDR3 extends over 15 amino acids. Per the germline V gene, CDR1 is SNHLY and CDR2 is FYNNEI. J gave up 1 base and V 5 bases, and 5 bases lay outside the gene matches. In DNA, the CDR3 is TGTGCCAGCAGTTACAGGGGAGGAAGCAATCAGCCCCAGCATTTT. Its translation is CASSYRGGSNQPQHF.

This clone came up once. The chain has TRBV5-1 and TRBJ2-3, with TRBD2 matching 8 bases. Trimming cost V 0 bases and J 5 bases; bases outside gene matches: 5. The germline V gene encodes CDR1 SGHRS and CDR2 YFSETQ. CDR3 size: 15 residues. CDR3 region: CASSLAAGGVDTQYF. The CDR3 DNA reads TGCGCCAGCAGCTTGGCTGCGGGGGGTGTAGATACGCAGTATTTT.

The V call is TRBV27, the J call TRBJ2-7, with 9 bases that match TRBD1. The CDR3 is 15 residues long. Germline V CDR1 and CDR2: MNHEY, SMNVEV (reference sequence). V trimming: 4 bases; J trimming: 1 base; junction bases outside the gene matches: 5. This chain's CDR3 is CASSSGQGGSYEQYV. DNA for the CDR3: TGTGCCAGCAGTTCGGGACAGGGTGGGTCCTACGAGCAGTACGTC.

The chain couples TRBV7-9 to TRBJ1-4, with D unclear. V dropped 5 bases and J dropped 8 bases, with 24 bases sitting between them. The CDR3 extends over 17 amino acids. Germline assignment: CDR1 SEHNR and CDR2 FQNEAQ (reference sequence). CDR3 DNA: TGTGCCAGCAGCGCCTCCGGGAGTTTGCCACTGGCGGAAAAACTGTTTTTT. The encoded protein is CASSASGSLPLAEKLFF.

The rearrangement links TRBV19 to TRBJ1-1; the match to TRBD1 covers 8 bases. The CDR3 contains 18 residues. The germline gives CDR1 LNHDA, CDR2 SQIVND (reference sequence). The V and J ends lost 0 bases and 3 bases, in that order; junction bases with no gene match: 12. The CDR3 protein is CASSIEWGRGRLDTEAFF. The CDR3 DNA reads as TGTGCCAGTAGTATAGAATGGGGCAGGGGGCGCCTCGACACTGAAGCTTTCTTT.

The chain combines TRBV4-1 with TRBJ2-2; 7 positions agree with TRBD1. The CDR3 has 17 amino acids. Germline CDR1 reads MGHRA; CDR2 reads YSYEKL. J lost 1 base, V lost 3 bases, and 8 bases had no gene match. The CDR3 loop is CASSQAQGDENTGELFF. The CDR3, as DNA: TGCGCCAGCAGCCAGGCGCAGGGGGATGAGAACACCGGGGAGCTGTTTTTT.

This clone was counted many times. The chain combines TRBV23-1 with TRBJ1-5; TRBD1 agrees at 12 bases. TRBV23-1 is flagged as an ORF with uncertain function. The CDR3 is 16 residues long. Unmatched junction bases numbered 0, after V lost 0 bases and J lost 3 bases. The CDR3 bases are TGCGCCAGCAGTCAATCGGGACAGGGGGCCAATCAGCCCCAGCATTTT. Amino acids: CASSQSGQGANQPQHF.

The chain joins TRBV4-1 to TRBJ1-1; 9 bases match TRBD1. Germline CDR1 is MGHRA and CDR2 is YSYEKL. The CDR3 spans 18 residues. The V and J ends lost 5 bases and 3 bases, in that order; junction bases with no gene match: 16. CDR3 nucleotides: TGCGCCAGCAGCTCCACTGTCCCGGGACAGGGAGGGGACACTGAAGCTTTCTTT. Protein product: CASSSTVPGQGGDTEAFF.

The chain employs TRBV19 and TRBJ1-5; D remains ambiguous. The CDR3 consists of 14 residues. V lost 3 bases and J 7 bases, leaving 13 bases between the germline ends. From germline, CDR1 is LNHDA and CDR2 SQIVND (reference sequence). CDR3 coding DNA: TGTGCCAGTAGTATGGAAGGTGGAGGACAGCCCCAGCATTTT. This encodes CASSMEGGGQPQHF.

The genes are TRBV10-1 and TRBJ1-2; 7 bases align to TRBD1. From germline, CDR1 is WNHNN and CDR2 SYGVQD (reference sequence). V shed 9 bases, J shed 7 bases, and the junction held 11 bases outside the gene matches. The CDR3 spans 13 residues. The CDR3 protein is CASIPQGGGGYTF. CDR3 in DNA: TGCGCCAGTATCCCCCAGGGGGGAGGTGGCTACACCTTC.

The J gene is TRBJ2-7, the V gene TRBV11-2; TRBD1 matches 7 bases. The CDR3 length is 11 residues. Unmatched junction bases numbered 3, after V lost 8 bases and J lost 5 bases. The germline V gene has CDR1 SGHAT and CDR2 FQNNGV. The CDR3 sequence: CASEGADEQYF. The CDR3 DNA reads as TGTGCCAGCGAGGGGGCCGACGAGCAGTACTTC.

The chain uses TRBV6-2 or TRBV6-3 and TRBJ2-7; D is possibly TRBD1 (6 bases). V gave up 2 bases and J gave up 2 bases, with 7 bases separating them. The CDR3 sequence is 13 residues long. Germline V CDR1 and CDR2: MNHEY, SVGEGT. CDR3 in DNA: TGTGCCAGCAGTTACCGGGACACCTACGAGCAGTACGTC. Its translation is CASSYRDTYEQYV.